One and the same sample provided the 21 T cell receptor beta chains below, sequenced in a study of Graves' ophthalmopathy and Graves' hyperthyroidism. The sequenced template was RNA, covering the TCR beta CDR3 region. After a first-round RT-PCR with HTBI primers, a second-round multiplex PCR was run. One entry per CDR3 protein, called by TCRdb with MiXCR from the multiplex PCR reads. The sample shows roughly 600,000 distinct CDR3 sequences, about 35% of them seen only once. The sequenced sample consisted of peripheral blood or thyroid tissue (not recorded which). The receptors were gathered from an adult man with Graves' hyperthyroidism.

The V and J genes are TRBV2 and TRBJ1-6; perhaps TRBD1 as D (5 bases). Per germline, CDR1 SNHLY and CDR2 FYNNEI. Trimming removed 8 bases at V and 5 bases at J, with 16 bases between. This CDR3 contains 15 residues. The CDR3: CASSRGGYDNSPLHF. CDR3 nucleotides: TGTGCCAGCTCACGCGGGGGGTATGATAATTCACCCCTCCACTTT.

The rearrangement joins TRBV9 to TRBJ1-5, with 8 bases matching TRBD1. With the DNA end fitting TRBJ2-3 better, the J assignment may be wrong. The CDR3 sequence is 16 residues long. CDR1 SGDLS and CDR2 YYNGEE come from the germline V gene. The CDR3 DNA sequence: TGTGCCAGCAGCGTCCTCCAGGGGGCACAAACAGATACGCAGTATTTT. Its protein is CASSVLQGAQTDTQYF.

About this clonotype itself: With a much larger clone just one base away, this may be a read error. This chain's CDR3 is CAGRYGSPNQPQHF. CDR3 coding DNA: TGTGCCGGCAGGTACGGGAGCCCGAATCAGCCCCAGCATTTT. The chain links TRBV6-6 to TRBJ1-5; no clear D. This CDR3 is 14 amino acids long. The germline CDR1 and CDR2 sequences are MNHNY and SVGAGI (reference sequence).

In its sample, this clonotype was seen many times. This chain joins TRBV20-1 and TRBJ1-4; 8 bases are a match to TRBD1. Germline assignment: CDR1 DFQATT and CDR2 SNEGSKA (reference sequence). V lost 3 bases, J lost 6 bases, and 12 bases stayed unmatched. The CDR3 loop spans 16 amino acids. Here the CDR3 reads CSASLIASTGDEKLFF. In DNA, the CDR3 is TGCAGTGCTAGTCTAATAGCTTCGACAGGGGATGAAAAACTGTTTTTT.

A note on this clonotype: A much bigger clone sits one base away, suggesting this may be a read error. CDR3 amino acids: CSARSTLFNEQFF. In DNA form, the CDR3 reads TGCAGTGCTAGATCAACCCTTTTCAATGAGCAGTTCTTC. V usage is TRBV29-1 and J usage is TRBJ2-7; D is ambiguous. The J call may be in error: the DNA end matches TRBJ2-1 better. This CDR3 is 13 amino acids long. Per the germline V gene, CDR1 is SQVTM and CDR2 is ANQGSEA.

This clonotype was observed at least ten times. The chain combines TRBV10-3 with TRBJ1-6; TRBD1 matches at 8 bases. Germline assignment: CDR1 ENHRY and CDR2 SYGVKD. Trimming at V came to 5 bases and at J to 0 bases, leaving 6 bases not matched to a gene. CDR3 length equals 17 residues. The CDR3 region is CAISQTGGSSYNSPLHF. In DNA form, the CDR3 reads TGTGCCATCAGTCAAACAGGGGGTAGCTCCTATAATTCACCCCTCCACTTT.

In DNA form, the CDR3 reads TGTGCCAGCAGTGAAACTTTGACGGGGCAGTTCTTC. It is translated as CASSETLTGQFF. V usage is TRBV2 and J usage is TRBJ2-1; D is ambiguous. Trimming pared 2 bases from V and 12 bases from J, leaving 11 bases between. Germline V CDR1 and CDR2: SNHLY, FYNNEI. The CDR3 is 12 residues long. The variable domain in full, completed from reference TRBV2 and TRBJ2-1, reads EPEVTQTPSHQVTQMGQEVILRCVPISNHLYFYWYRQILGQKVEFLVSFYNNEISEKSEIFDDQFSVERPDGSNFTLKIRSTKLEDSAMYFCASSETLTGQFFGPGTRLTVL.

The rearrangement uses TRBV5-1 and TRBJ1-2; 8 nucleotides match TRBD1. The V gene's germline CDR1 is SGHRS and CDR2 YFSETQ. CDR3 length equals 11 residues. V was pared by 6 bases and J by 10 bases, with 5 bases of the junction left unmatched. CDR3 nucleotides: TGCGCCAGCACCCTGACAGGGGACTACACCTTC. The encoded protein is CASTLTGDYTF.

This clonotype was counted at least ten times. CDR3 residues: CASSLDSQDQETQYF. The CDR3 DNA is TGTGCCAGCAGCTTGGACTCCCAGGACCAAGAGACCCAGTACTTC. The chain employs TRBV5-4 and TRBJ2-5; D gene uncertain. The CDR3 has 15 residues. Trimming cost V 0 bases and J 0 bases, with 9 bases left between them. Germline V gene data show CDR1 as SGHNT and CDR2 as YYREEE (reference sequence).

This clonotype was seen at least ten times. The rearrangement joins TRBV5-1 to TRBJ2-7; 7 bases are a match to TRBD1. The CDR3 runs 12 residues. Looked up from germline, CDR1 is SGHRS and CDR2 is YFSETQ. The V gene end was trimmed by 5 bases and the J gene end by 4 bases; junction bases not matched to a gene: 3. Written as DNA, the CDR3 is TGCGCCAGCAGACAGGGGAATTACGAGCAGTACTTC. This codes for CASRQGNYEQYF. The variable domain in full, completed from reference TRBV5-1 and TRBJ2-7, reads KAGVTQTPRYLIKTRGQQVTLSCSPISGHRSVSWYQQTPGQGLQFLFEYFSETQRNKGNFPGRFSGRQFSNSRSEMNVSTLELGDSALYLCASRQGNYEQYFGPGTRLTVT.

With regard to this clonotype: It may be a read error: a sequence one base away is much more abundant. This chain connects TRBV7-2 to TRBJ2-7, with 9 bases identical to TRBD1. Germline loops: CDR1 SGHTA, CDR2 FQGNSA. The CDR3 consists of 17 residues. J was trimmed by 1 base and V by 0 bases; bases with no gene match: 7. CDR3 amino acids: CASSLALGQGVSYEQYF. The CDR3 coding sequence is TGTGCCAGCAGCTTAGCGCTGGGACAGGGAGTGTCCTACGAGCAGTACTTC.

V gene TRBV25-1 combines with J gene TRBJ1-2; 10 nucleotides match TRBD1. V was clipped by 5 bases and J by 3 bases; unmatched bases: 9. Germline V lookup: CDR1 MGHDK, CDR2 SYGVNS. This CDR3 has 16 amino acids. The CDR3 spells CASSKPGQGRHYGYTF. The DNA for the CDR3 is TGTGCCAGCAGTAAACCGGGACAGGGGCGACACTATGGCTACACCTTC.

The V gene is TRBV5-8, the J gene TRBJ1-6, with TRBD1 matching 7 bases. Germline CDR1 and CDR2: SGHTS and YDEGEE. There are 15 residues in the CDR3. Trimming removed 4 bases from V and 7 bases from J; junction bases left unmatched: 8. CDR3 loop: CASSQNRGENSPLHF. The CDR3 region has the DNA TGTGCCAGCAGCCAAAACAGGGGTGAGAATTCACCCCTCCACTTT.

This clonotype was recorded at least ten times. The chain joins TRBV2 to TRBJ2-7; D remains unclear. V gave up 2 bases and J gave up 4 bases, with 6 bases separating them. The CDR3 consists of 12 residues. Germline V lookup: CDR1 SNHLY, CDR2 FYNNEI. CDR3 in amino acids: CASSESRYEQYF. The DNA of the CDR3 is TGTGCCAGCAGTGAAAGTAGGTACGAGCAGTACTTC.

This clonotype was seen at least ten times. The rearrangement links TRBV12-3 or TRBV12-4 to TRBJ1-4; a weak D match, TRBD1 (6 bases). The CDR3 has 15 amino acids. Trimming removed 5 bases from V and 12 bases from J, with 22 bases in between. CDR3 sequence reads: CASSAPGHLNAELFF. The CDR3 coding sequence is TGTGCCAGCAGTGCTCCGGGACACCTTAATGCTGAACTGTTTTTT.

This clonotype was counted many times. CDR3 DNA sequence: TGCAGCGAAGGGCAAGGGACAGGGGTAGATACGCAGTATTTT. Translation: CSEGQGTGVDTQYF. The chain carries TRBV29-1 and TRBJ2-3; 10 bases fit TRBD1. The CDR3 is made up of 14 amino acids. Per germline, CDR1 SQVTM and CDR2 ANQGSEA. V trimming: 7 bases; J trimming: 5 bases; junction bases outside the gene matches: 9.

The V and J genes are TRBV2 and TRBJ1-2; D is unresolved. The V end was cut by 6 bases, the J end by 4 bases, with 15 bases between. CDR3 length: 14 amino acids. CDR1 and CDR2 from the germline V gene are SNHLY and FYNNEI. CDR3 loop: CASSRRGIGYGYTF. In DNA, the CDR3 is TGTGCCAGCAGCAGGCGGGGAATAGGCTATGGCTACACCTTC. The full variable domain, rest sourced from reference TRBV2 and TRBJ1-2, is EPEVTQTPSHQVTQMGQEVILRCVPISNHLYFYWYRQILGQKVEFLVSFYNNEISEKSEIFDDQFSVERPDGSNFTLKIRSTKLEDSAMYFCASSRRGIGYGYTFGSGTRLTVV.

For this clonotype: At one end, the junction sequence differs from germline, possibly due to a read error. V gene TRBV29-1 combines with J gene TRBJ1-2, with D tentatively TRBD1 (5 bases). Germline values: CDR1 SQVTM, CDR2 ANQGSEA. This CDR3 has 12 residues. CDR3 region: CSVAGFNYGYTF. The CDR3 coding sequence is TGTAGCGTTGCAGGGTTTAACTATGGCTACACCTTC.

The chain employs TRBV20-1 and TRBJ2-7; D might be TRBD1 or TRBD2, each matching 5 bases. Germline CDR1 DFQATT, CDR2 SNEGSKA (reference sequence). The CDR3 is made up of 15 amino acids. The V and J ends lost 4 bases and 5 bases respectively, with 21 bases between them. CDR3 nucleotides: TGCAGTGCTACCCCCCCAGGAGCGGCAGGGAACGAGCAGTACTTC. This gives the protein CSATPPGAAGNEQYF.

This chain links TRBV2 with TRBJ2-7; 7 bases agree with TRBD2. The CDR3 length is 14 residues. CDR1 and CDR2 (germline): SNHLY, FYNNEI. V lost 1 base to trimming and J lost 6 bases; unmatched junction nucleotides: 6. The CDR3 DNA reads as TGTGCCAGCAGTGAAGAAACGGGAGGTTTCGAGCAGTACTTC. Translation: CASSEETGGFEQYF.

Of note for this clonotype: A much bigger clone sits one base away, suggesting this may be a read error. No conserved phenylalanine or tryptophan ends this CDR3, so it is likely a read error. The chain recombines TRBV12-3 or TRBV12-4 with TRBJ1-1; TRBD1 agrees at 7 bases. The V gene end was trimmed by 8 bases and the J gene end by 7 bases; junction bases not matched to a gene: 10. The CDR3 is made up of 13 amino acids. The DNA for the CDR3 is TGTGCCAGCCACTCTCAGGGGGTCAGTGAAGCTTTCTCT. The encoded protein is CASHSQGVSEAFS.